The T cell receptor (beta chain) under discussion was sequenced for a study of cytomegalovirus exposure and HLA in healthy donors. Broader study findings: Three CMV-associated chains were confirmed in vitro to be specific for CMV antigens. While the bulk of TCR sequences proved rare, some public TCRs turned up in many donors. Cytomegalovirus status, reportedly, was diagnosed with high specificity and sensitivity by the classifier.

The table came from immunoSEQ multiplex PCR; TCRdb's copy has only in-frame clones and leaves some out. The sample has about 64,000 clones, around nine tenths seen once. In the case of this clone: What it recognizes is unknown.

Germline CDR1 and CDR2: SGDLS and YYNGEE. The CDR3 consists of 16 residues. Germline trimming cut 2 bases from V and 7 bases from J; bases unmatched to any gene: 12. Donors came from a validation cohort of some 110 subjects, distinct from the first 666-subject cohort. This receptor was obtained from a woman aged 18-29 years in good health and CMV-seronegative. The rearrangement uses TRBV9 and TRBJ2-1, with 7 positions matching TRBD2. The sample taken for sequencing was PBMCs. CDR3 coding DNA: TGTGCCAGCAGCGTCTTCTCGGGGGGAAACATGAATGAGCAGTTCTTC. This gives the protein CASSVFSGGNMNEQFF.